The following is a T cell receptor (beta chain) sequence with its context. This entry belongs to a study of blood T cell repertoires in COVID-19. At the level of the study: Spain, Italy and the United States supplied samples that represented acute and convalescent COVID-19. T cells, B-cell-depleted T cells, or PBMCs supplied cDNA or gDNA.

Original methodology: For nucleated cells, counts were estimated from reference gene primer amplification. Clones were sequenced by immunoSEQ multiplex PCR, and TCRdb holds only the in-frame ones, with some missing. The DNA gave D and trimming, while V, J and clone size come from that table. This sample carries 190,000 or so clones, 87% of them seen once, and the ten largest clones take 0.88%. The CDR3 is made up of 15 amino acids. Germline lookup yields CDR1 SGHNT and CDR2 YYREEE (reference sequence). V lost 0 bases, J lost 6 bases, and 7 bases stayed unmatched. The sequencing input was peripheral blood. The chain is built from TRBV5-4 and TRBJ1-1; 8 nucleotides line up with TRBD1. The source of this sequence is a young woman who had recovered from COVID-19. CDR3 nucleotide sequence: TGTGCCAGCAGCTTGGCGACAGGGGTGGGCGCTGAAGCTTTCTTT. Translation: CASSLATGVGAEAFF.